This record concerns one TCR beta chain sequence. Repertoires were generated with immunoSEQ multiplex PCR, while TCRdb's copy carries only in-frame clones and drops some. The table lists about 100,000 clones, roughly 92% of them singletons. These data originate in a study of control samples from healthy donors and cancer patients. CDR3 size: 16 residues. The germline V gene encodes CDR1 SGHVS and CDR2 FNYEAQ. J lost 3 bases, V lost 3 bases, and 10 bases had no gene match. The sample taken for sequencing was blood. The chain links TRBV7-6 to TRBJ2-5; 7 bases match TRBD1. The sequence derives from a human donor in good health. The donor label of this sample is uncertain. CDR3 in amino acids: CASSLQRTGAKETQYF. Here the CDR3 DNA reads TGTGCCAGCAGCTTGCAACGCACAGGGGCTAAAGAGACCCAGTACTTC.